These T cell receptor beta chains were read from a single sample in a study of cytomegalovirus exposure and HLA in healthy donors. Sequencing used immunoSEQ multiplex PCR; TCRdb keeps in-frame clones, though not all of them. Of 140,000 or so clones listed, 90% to 95% are singletons. The sample consisted of PBMCs. These receptors were taken from a man younger than 30 in good health and CMV-seronegative. Both conserved end residues are part of each CDR3. The D gene is left open where the match is weak. Size is omitted from some rows. Given values are once, few, many or a class for expanded clones.

TRBJ1-5 . TRBV6-1 . CASSYGSFNQPQHF TGTGCCAGCAGCTACGGGAGCTTCAATCAGCCCCAGCATTTT
TRBJ2-1 . TRBV18 . CASSPLHGNSYNEQFF TGTGCCAGCTCACCACTTCACGGGAACTCCTACAATGAGCAGTTCTTC
TRBJ2-1 . TRBV9 . CASSVVGDGAAEFSYNEQFF TGTGCCAGCAGCGTAGTAGGAGATGGTGCAGCGGAATTTTCCTACAATGAGCAGTTCTTC
TRBJ1-2 . TRBV30 once CAWSVTGTTNYGYTF TGTGCCTGGAGTGTAACAGGCACCACTAACTATGGCTACACCTTC
TRBJ1-2 TRBD1 TRBV5-4 . CASSSEGAWAGGNYGYTF TGTGCCAGCAGCTCCGAGGGGGCGTGGGCAGGGGGCAACTATGGCTACACCTTC
TRBJ1-2 TRBD1 TRBV10-3 . CAISRDSNYGYTF TGTGCCATCAGCCGGGACAGCAACTATGGCTACACCTTC
TRBJ2-1 . TRBV7-7 . CASSLGDDSYNEQFF TGTGCCAGCAGCTTAGGAGACGACAGCTACAATGAGCAGTTCTTC
TRBJ1-1 . TRBV2 once CASSERGRGSGTEAFF TGTGCCAGCAGTGAGCGGGGTCGAGGGTCGGGCACTGAAGCTTTCTTT
TRBJ2-5 TRBD2 TRBV6-5 . CASRRLAGRQETQYF TGTGCCAGCAGACGACTAGCGGGACGGCAAGAGACCCAGTACTTC
TRBJ2-2 TRBD2 TRBV27 . CASSFRTSGRSGELFF TGTGCCAGCAGTTTTAGGACTAGCGGGAGGTCCGGGGAGCTGTTTTTT
TRBJ2-1 TRBD1 TRBV14 . CASSWTGASYNEQFF TGTGCCAGCAGCTGGACAGGGGCCTCCTACAATGAGCAGTTCTTC
TRBJ2-7 TRBD1 TRBV7-9 few CASKEDRGEQYF TGTGCCAGCAAAGAAGACAGGGGAGAGCAGTACTTC
TRBJ1-5 . TRBV18 . CASSPTGIGDQPQHF TGTGCCAGCTCACCTACAGGAATAGGAGATCAGCCCCAGCATTTT
TRBJ2-1 . TRBV18 . CASSPRTTPHNEQFF TGTGCCAGCTCACCACGAACTACCCCCCACAATGAGCAGTTCTTC
TRBJ2-7 TRBD2 TRBV5-1 . CASSLASGGGEQYF TGCGCCAGCAGCTTGGCTAGCGGGGGCGGCGAGCAGTACTTC
TRBJ1-2 . TRBV2 . CASRVPGLGISDTF TGTGCCAGCAGGGTCCCGGGATTGGGGATTTCGGACACCTTC
TRBJ1-1 . TRBV6-6 . CASSFSGAGTEAFF TGTGCCAGCAGTTTCTCGGGCGCGGGCACTGAAGCTTTCTTT
TRBJ2-2 . TRBV19 once CASSPTAGELFF TGTGCCAGTAGTCCGACTGCCGGGGAGCTGTTTTTT